Below are 23 T cell receptor beta chains sequenced from a single sample in a study of cytomegalovirus exposure and HLA in healthy donors. TCRdb keeps only in-frame clones here, not all; method: immunoSEQ multiplex PCR. The profile shows about 120,000 clones, around nine tenths of them singletons. The sequenced sample consisted of PBMCs. These receptors all come from a woman between 18 and 29 years old in good health and CMV-seronegative.

The chain joins TRBV9 to TRBJ1-1; tentatively, D is TRBD1 (5 bases). The CDR3 is made up of 14 amino acids. Germline lookup yields CDR1 SGDLS and CDR2 YYNGEE. V lost 4 bases, J lost 1 base, and 11 bases lay in between. CDR3 sequence: CASSRYRQNTEAFF. The CDR3 DNA follows: TGTGCCAGCAGCCGCTACAGGCAGAACACTGAAGCTTTCTTT. Combining the CDR3 with reference TRBV9 and TRBJ1-1 gives the whole variable domain DSGVTQTPKHLITATGQRVTLRCSPRSGDLSVYWYQQSLDQGLQFLIQYYNGEERAKGNILERFSAQQFPDLHSELNLSSLELGDSALYFCASSRYRQNTEAFFGQGTRLTVV.

This clone was seen only once. The J gene is TRBJ1-1, the V gene TRBV11-2; D call uncertain. Trimming shortened V by 4 bases and J by 8 bases, and 11 bases separated the two germline ends. CDR3 length equals 12 residues. CDR1 is SGHAT and CDR2 is FQNNGV in the germline V gene. CDR3 residues: CASSSFGGEAFF. The CDR3 DNA sequence: TGTGCCAGCAGCTCATTTGGAGGAGAAGCTTTCTTT. The full variable domain, in which reference TRBV11-2 and TRBJ1-1 provide the parts outside the CDR3, is EAGVAQSPRYKIIEKRQSVAFWCNPISGHATLYWYQQILGQGPKLLIQFQNNGVVDDSQLPKDRFSAERLKGVDSTLKIQPAKLEDSAVYLCASSSFGGEAFFGQGTRLTVV.

This sequence joins TRBV7-6 and TRBJ2-3; TRBD2 agrees at 11 bases. The CDR3 totals 20 residues. Trimming took 5 bases from V and 0 from J; bases not matched to a gene: 16. Germline assignment: CDR1 SGHVS and CDR2 FNYEAQ. The CDR3 spells CASSRLGTSGTLPSTDTQYF. The CDR3 coding sequence is TGTGCCAGCAGCCGTCTAGGGACTAGCGGAACCCTTCCTAGCACAGATACGCAGTATTTT.

The count of this clone is one. The chain uses TRBV28 and TRBJ2-7, with D tentatively TRBD2 (6 bases). From germline, CDR1 is MDHEN and CDR2 SYDVKM. The ends were cut back, 5 bases at V and 2 bases at J, with 10 bases in the middle. The CDR3 has 13 residues. CDR3 nucleotide sequence: TGTGCCAGCAGTCTCCCGGGGGCCTACGAGCAGTACTTC. Encoded protein: CASSLPGAYEQYF.

The genes are TRBV19 and TRBJ2-7; the match to TRBD1 covers 9 bases. This CDR3 spans 15 amino acids. Per the germline V gene, CDR1 is LNHDA and CDR2 is SQIVND (reference sequence). V was pared by 6 bases and J by 5 bases, with 11 bases of the junction left unmatched. The CDR3 is CASRAPGTGKHEQYF. The CDR3 DNA follows: TGTGCCAGTAGAGCACCCGGGACAGGGAAGCACGAGCAGTACTTC.

This chain joins TRBV2 and TRBJ1-3; D not resolved. The CDR3 is 15 amino acids. Trimming cost V 5 bases and J 1 base, with 12 bases left between them. Germline CDR1 and CDR2: SNHLY and FYNNEI. The CDR3 coding sequence is TGTGCCAGCAGTCCAAGAGGAGGGTCTGGAAACACCATATATTTT. This gives the protein CASSPRGGSGNTIYF.

The chain recombines TRBV4-1 with TRBJ2-1; maybe TRBD1 (6 bases). V was shortened by 1 base and J by 6 bases, with 13 bases between the two germline ends. CDR1 and CDR2 (germline): MGHRA, YSYEKL. The CDR3 is 15 amino acids. The CDR3 region has the DNA TGCGCCAGCAGCCAAGCACAGGGTGGGGGCAATGAGCAGTTCTTC. This gives the protein CASSQAQGGGNEQFF.

The V and J genes are TRBV4-1 and TRBJ1-3, with D uncertain. The V and J ends lost 0 bases and 0 bases respectively, with 6 bases between them. CDR1 and CDR2 (germline): MGHRA, YSYEKL. The CDR3 is made up of 15 amino acids. The CDR3 DNA sequence: TGCGCCAGCAGCCAAGACAGGTTCTCTGGAAACACCATATATTTT. This sequence encodes CASSQDRFSGNTIYF.

J is TRBJ2-3 and V is TRBV28; 7 nucleotides align to TRBD1. From germline, CDR1 is MDHEN and CDR2 SYDVKM. J was trimmed by 5 bases and V by 2 bases; bases with no gene match: 25. This CDR3 region has 21 residues. CDR3 in amino acids: CASSLVLTVAYRGQGIDTQYF. CDR3 DNA: TGTGCCAGCAGTTTAGTTCTCACCGTGGCATACAGGGGTCAGGGGATAGATACGCAGTATTTT.

This chain connects TRBV5-1 to TRBJ2-7; 7 bases align to TRBD2. Germline lookup yields CDR1 SGHRS and CDR2 YFSETQ. V shed 0 bases, J shed 5 bases, and the junction held 5 bases outside the gene matches. This CDR3 spans 14 amino acids. The CDR3: CASSLALASDEQYF. CDR3 coding DNA: TGCGCCAGCAGCTTGGCACTAGCGAGCGACGAGCAGTACTTC.

This chain uses TRBV5-1 with TRBJ1-2; 9 nucleotides agree with TRBD1. V shed 2 bases, J shed 3 bases, and the junction held 5 bases outside the gene matches. Per the germline V gene, CDR1 is SGHRS and CDR2 is YFSETQ. The CDR3 is made up of 15 amino acids. The CDR3 here is CASSFLDRGDYGYTF. Written as DNA, the CDR3 is TGCGCCAGCAGCTTTTTGGACAGGGGTGACTATGGCTACACCTTC.

The chain is built from TRBV7-9 and TRBJ2-7; D perhaps matches TRBD1 (6 bases). CDR3 size: 15 residues. The V gene lost 5 bases and the J gene lost 3 bases, with 17 bases spanning the gap. Per the germline V gene, CDR1 is SEHNR and CDR2 is FQNEAQ (reference sequence). The DNA for the CDR3 is TGTGCCAGCAGCAGCCGTACAGGGTACAGCTACGAGCAGTACTTC. Translated: CASSSRTGYSYEQYF. The full variable domain, with the rest looked up from reference TRBV7-9 and TRBJ2-7, is DTGVSQNPRHKITKRGQNVTFRCDPISEHNRLYWYRQTLGQGPEFLTYFQNEAQLEKSRLLSDRFSAERPKGSFSTLEIQRTEQGDSAMYLCASSSRTGYSYEQYFGPGTRLTVT.

This chain connects TRBV7-9 to TRBJ2-1; 9 bases line up with TRBD2. This CDR3 region has 17 residues. From germline, CDR1 is SEHNR and CDR2 FQNEAQ (reference sequence). The V and J ends lost 0 bases and 5 bases, in that order; junction bases with no gene match: 8. Here the CDR3 reads CASSLALGGRADNEQFF. In DNA, the CDR3 is TGTGCCAGCAGCTTAGCGTTGGGCGGGAGGGCCGACAATGAGCAGTTCTTC.

The V call is TRBV6-1, the J call TRBJ1-3, with a tentative D call TRBD1 (6 bases). V dropped 3 bases and J dropped 1 base, with 16 bases sitting between them. The CDR3 length is 17 residues. CDR1 and CDR2 (germline): MNHNS, SASEGT. The CDR3 loop reads CASSEMSRGRSGNTIYF. CDR3 DNA: TGTGCCAGCAGTGAGATGTCGCGGGGGCGGTCTGGAAACACCATATATTTT.

The chain employs TRBV25-1 and TRBJ2-3; TRBD1 agrees at 7 bases. Losses at the gene ends were 4 bases for V and 1 base for J; bases not matched to a gene: 8. The germline gives CDR1 MGHDK, CDR2 SYGVNS. The CDR3 has 16 amino acids. As DNA, the CDR3 is TGTGCCAGCAGTGTCGAGGGGGCGCGGGGCACAGATACGCAGTATTTT. This encodes CASSVEGARGTDTQYF.

The rearrangement uses TRBV14 and TRBJ2-1; D is unresolved. This CDR3 is built from 13 residues. Trimming cost V 0 bases and J 10 bases, with 10 bases left between them. Germline CDR1 SGHDN, CDR2 FVKESK. The CDR3 sequence: CASSQDRSLEQFF. DNA of the CDR3: TGTGCCAGCAGCCAAGACAGGTCGCTGGAGCAGTTCTTC. Drawing the rest from reference TRBV14 and TRBJ2-1, the complete variable domain is EAGVTQFPSHSVIEKGQTVTLRCDPISGHDNLYWYRRVMGKEIKFLLHFVKESKQDESGMPNNRFLAERTGGTYSTLKVQPAELEDSGVYFCASSQDRSLEQFFGPGTRLTVL.

The V and J genes are TRBV6-5 and TRBJ2-7; possible D gene TRBD2, 6 bases. This CDR3 has 13 residues. CDR1 and CDR2 (germline): MNHEY, SVGAGI. Trimming cost V 6 bases and J 6 bases, with 15 bases left between them. The CDR3 sequence: CASRAGPGGEQYF. In DNA form, the CDR3 reads TGTGCCAGCAGGGCGGGACCCGGTGGCGAGCAGTACTTC.

The table lists this clone with a count of one. The genes are TRBV2 and TRBJ2-3; 13 bases line up with TRBD2. Germline V lookup: CDR1 SNHLY, CDR2 FYNNEI. The CDR3 runs to 16 residues. Trimming at V came to 6 bases and at J to 2 bases, leaving 5 bases not matched to a gene. The CDR3 region is CASREGLAGYTDTQYF. DNA for the CDR3: TGTGCCAGCAGGGAGGGACTAGCGGGATACACAGATACGCAGTATTTT.

The chain links TRBV30 to TRBJ1-2; unclear D gene. The CDR3 is made up of 12 amino acids. Between the trimmed V and J ends, which lost 4 bases and 7 bases, there was a span of 13 bases. Germline loops: CDR1 GTSNPN, CDR2 SVGIG (reference sequence). This CDR3 reads CAWNSEGGGYTF. The CDR3 region has the DNA TGTGCCTGGAATTCGGAGGGAGGTGGCTACACCTTC.

The chain carries TRBV7-9 and TRBJ2-1; the match to TRBD2 covers 13 bases. CDR1 and CDR2 (germline): SEHNR, FQNEAQ (reference sequence). V shed 5 bases and J 0 bases; nucleotides not matched to a gene: 7. The CDR3 runs 18 residues. CDR3 in DNA: TGTGCCAGCAGCCCGGGACTAGCGGGAAAGAGCTCCTACAATGAGCAGTTCTTC. This encodes CASSPGLAGKSSYNEQFF.

This clone was counted once. The chain is built from TRBV14 and TRBJ2-7; TRBD2 matches 14 bases. CDR3 length: 20 amino acids. The V gene's germline CDR1 is SGHDN and CDR2 FVKESK. V trimming: 3 bases; J trimming: 0 bases; junction bases outside the gene matches: 13. The CDR3 DNA reads as TGTGCCAGCAGCCACTTGCGGCGGGGACTAGCGGGAGTTGGCTCCTACGAGCAGTACTTC. Translated, it gives CASSHLRRGLAGVGSYEQYF.

V is TRBV19 and J is TRBJ2-7, with TRBD1 identical over 12 bases. With V trimmed by 5 bases and J by 6 bases, 8 bases remained unmatched. CDR1 and CDR2 (germline): LNHDA, SQIVND (reference sequence). CDR3 size: 15 residues. The CDR3 DNA reads as TGTGCCAGTAGTCCAGGGACAGGGGGCTTCGGCGAGCAGTACTTC. This translates into CASSPGTGGFGEQYF.

V and J are TRBV6-5 and TRBJ2-7, with 11 bases matching TRBD2. Germline lookup yields CDR1 MNHEY and CDR2 SVGAGI. This CDR3 region has 15 residues. Germline trimming cut 3 bases from V and 4 bases from J; bases unmatched to any gene: 5. CDR3 protein: CASSYGTSGRYEQYF. The CDR3 DNA follows: TGTGCCAGCAGTTATGGGACTAGCGGCAGGTACGAGCAGTACTTC.